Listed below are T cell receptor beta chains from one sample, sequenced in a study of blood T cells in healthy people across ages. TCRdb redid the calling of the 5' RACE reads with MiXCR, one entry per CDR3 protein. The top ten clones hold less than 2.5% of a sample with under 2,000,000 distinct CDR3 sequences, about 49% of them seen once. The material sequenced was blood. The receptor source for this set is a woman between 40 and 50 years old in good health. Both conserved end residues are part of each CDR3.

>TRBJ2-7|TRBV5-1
CASSANGGSYEQYF
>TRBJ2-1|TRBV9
CASSDRVEGNEQFF
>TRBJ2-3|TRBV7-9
CASSMDRGDTRYF
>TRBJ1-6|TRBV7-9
CASSLIQGANSPLHF
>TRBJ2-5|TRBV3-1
CASSHVKPTGQGGARETQYF
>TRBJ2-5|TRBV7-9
CASSLTGGDGETQYF
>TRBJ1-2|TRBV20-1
CSSLRGAGGYTF
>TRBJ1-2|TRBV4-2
CASSQDQNEQYGYTF
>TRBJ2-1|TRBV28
CASSTSGGQYNEQFF
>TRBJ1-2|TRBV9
CASSVAGGTNYGYTF
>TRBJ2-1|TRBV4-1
CASSPRTSGGPLGNEQFF
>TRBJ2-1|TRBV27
CASSKSTGGNEQFF
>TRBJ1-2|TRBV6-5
CASSYLSGATGFWGYTF
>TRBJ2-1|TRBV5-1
CASSSTNVTEQFF
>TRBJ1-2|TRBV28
CASGRSPITF
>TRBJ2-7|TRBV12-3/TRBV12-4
CASSPTPTRPYEQYF
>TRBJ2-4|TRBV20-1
CSALELGGNIQYF
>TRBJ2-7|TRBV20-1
CSARAADSYEQYF
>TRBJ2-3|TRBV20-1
CSANPGLNTQYF
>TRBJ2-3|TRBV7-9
CASSPGTSTPDTQYF
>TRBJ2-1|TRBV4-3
CASSQGWLGQGSGNEQFF
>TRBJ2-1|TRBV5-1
CASSLSASGESLDEQFF
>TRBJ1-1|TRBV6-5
CASSRVKFSNTEAFF
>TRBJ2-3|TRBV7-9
CASSPRGALSTDTQYF
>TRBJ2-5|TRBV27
CASSITGIAPKQYF
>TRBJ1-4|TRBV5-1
CASSLNSVDSPNEKLFF
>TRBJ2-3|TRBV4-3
CASSQDPFGMDPTDTQYF
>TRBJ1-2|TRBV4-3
CASSRSQASGYTF
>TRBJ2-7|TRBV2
CASSERGGRSYEQYF
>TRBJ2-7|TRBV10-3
CAISDRGEQYF
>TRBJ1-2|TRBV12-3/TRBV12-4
CASSLTLVYGYTF
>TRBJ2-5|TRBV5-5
CASSLRTGLSYGQYF
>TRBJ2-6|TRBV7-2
CASIPSGRLSGANVLTF
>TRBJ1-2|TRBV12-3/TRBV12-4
CASSAPGQGFYGYTF
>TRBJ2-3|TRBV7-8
CASSSVHGERGFYTDTQYF
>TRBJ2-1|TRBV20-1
CSASRQNNEQFF
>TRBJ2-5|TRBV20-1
CSARLRGAKNIRYF
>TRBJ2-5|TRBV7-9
CASSSPSGTQYF
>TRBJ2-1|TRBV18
CASSPPRGFGDEQFF
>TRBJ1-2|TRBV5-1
CASSLTGRADGYTF
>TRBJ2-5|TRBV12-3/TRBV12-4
CASSLKFASGEHQETQYF
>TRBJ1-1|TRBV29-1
CSVEGTVNTEAFF
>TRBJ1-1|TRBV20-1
CSGLQSSEAFF
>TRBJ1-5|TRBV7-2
CASSLYGTGNQPQDF
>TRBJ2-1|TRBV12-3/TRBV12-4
CAGSAQGALRDNEQFF
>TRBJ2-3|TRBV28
CASSPPGTVTGTQYF
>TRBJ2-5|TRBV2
CASSPSGSGGTQYF
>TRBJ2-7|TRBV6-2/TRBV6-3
CASSNGGSSYEQYF
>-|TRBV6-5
CASRNDRAPRETQYF
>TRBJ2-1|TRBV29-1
CSSRLEPYNEQFF
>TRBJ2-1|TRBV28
CASSPLAGGPKNEQFF